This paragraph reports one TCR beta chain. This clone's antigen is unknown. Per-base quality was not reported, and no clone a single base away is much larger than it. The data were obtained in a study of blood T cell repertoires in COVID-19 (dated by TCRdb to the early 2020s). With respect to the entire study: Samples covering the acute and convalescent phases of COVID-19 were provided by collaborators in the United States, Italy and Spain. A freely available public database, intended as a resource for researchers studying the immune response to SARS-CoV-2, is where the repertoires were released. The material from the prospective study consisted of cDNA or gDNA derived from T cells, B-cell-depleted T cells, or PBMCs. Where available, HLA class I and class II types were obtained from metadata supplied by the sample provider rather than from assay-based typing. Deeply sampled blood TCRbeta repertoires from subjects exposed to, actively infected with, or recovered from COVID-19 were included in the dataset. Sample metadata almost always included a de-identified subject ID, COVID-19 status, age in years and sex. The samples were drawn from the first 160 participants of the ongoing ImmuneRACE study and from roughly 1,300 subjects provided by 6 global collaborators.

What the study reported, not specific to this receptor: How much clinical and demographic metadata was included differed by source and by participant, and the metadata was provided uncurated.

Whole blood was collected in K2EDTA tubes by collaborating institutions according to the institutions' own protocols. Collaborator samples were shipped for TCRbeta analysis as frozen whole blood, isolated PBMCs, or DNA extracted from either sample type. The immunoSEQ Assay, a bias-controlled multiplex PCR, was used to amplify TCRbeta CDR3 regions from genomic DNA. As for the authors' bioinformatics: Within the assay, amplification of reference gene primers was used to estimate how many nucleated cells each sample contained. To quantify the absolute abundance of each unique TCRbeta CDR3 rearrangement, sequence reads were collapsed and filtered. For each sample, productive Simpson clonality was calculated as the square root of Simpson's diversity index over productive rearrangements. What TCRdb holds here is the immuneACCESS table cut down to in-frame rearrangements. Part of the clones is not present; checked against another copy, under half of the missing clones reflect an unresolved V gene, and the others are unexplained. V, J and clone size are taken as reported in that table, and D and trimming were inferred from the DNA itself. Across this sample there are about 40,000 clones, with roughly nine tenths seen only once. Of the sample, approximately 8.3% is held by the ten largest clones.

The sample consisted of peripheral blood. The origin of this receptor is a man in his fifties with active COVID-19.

The DNA is TGTGCCAGCAGTCAAACTAGCGGGCGCAATGAGCAGTTCTTC. This encodes CASSQTSGRNEQFF. This chain is built from TRBV28 and TRBJ2-1, with TRBD2 identical over 9 junction bases. Reading from cysteine to phenylalanine, the CDR3 counts 14 amino acids. Only the CDR3 DNA is retained, 42 bases long and in frame from the first base. The germline V gene encodes CDR1 MDHEN and CDR2 SYDVKM. From V the trimming removes 5 bases and from J it removes 6 bases, while the gene matches leave 5 bases of the junction unaccounted for.